The following is a TCR beta chain sequence with its context. This record belongs to a study of T cell responses to AZD1222 COVID-19 vaccine. Clones were read by immunoSEQ multiplex PCR, and TCRdb kept only the in-frame ones, dropping some. Of approximately 80,000 clones listed, 70% to 90% are singletons. Looked up from germline, CDR1 is LGHDT and CDR2 is YNNKEL (reference sequence). Trimming left V 1 base short and J 3 bases short, with 13 bases between. This CDR3 comprises 16 residues. Pooling was applied to second doses at about 4 or about 12 weeks. This material consisted of peripheral blood, taken 28 days after the second AZD1222 dose. The sequence derives from an adult who received the AZD1222 COVID-19 vaccine. This chain links TRBV3-1 (or the pseudogene TRBV3-2) with TRBJ1-5; D uncertain. CDR3 protein: CASSQGHSGINQPQHF. The CDR3 DNA is TGTGCCAGCAGCCAAGGCCACAGCGGAATCAATCAGCCCCAGCATTTT.